This entry is about one T cell receptor beta chain. The antigen it binds to is not known. No base qualities exist here, and no much larger clone lies one base off it. The library was generated by the immunoSEQ multiplex PCR assay. This immuneACCESS table, as held by TCRdb, lists in-frame sequences with V and J called but not all clones. Of the missing ones, under half trace to an unresolved V gene in checked studies; the others have no known cause. In this sample the table shows about 68,000 clones, around 73% of which occur a single time. The top ten hold about 5% of the sample. V is pruned by 8 bases and J by 3 bases, leaving 9 bases of the junction without a gene match. As encoded in the germline V gene, CDR1 is MNHNS while CDR2 is SASEGT. The CDR3 has 14 amino acids, counting the end cysteine and phenylalanine. Only CDR3 DNA is held: 42 bases, read in frame from base 1. This specimen comes from a study of PD-1 blockade in mismatch repair-deficient tumors (dated by TCRdb to 2016 to 2017). In terms of the full investigation: Between late 2013 and late 2016, approximately 90 consecutive patients with about 12 mismatch repair-deficient cancer types, all previously treated and progressing, were enrolled in the trial. Tumor-associated T cell clones in the peripheral blood of patients responding to PD-1 blockade were tracked using deep sequencing of TCR CDR3 regions. On the study overall, not on this receptor specifically: Clones residing in the tumor, which were often undetectable in blood before treatment, expanded quickly after pembrolizumab and then contracted, generally before radiologic responses.

Mismatch repair deficiency in every enrolled patient was established by polymerase chain reaction or immunohistochemistry. TCR sequencing was performed for a few patients who responded to pembrolizumab therapy. The phase II trial prospectively tested pembrolizumab PD-1 blockade in advanced mismatch repair-deficient cancers regardless of tissue of origin. Peripheral blood T cell samples were gathered serially, both before PD-1 blockade started and at multiple time points afterward. Blood sampling times were reported as weeks after the first pembrolizumab dose. The sample was peripheral blood, taken 2 weeks after starting pembrolizumab. The sequence came from an adult with mismatch repair-deficient cancer. The chain couples TRBV6-1 to TRBJ2-7, with 8 bases in between that match TRBD2. The bases are TGTGCCAGCGTTAAACTAGCGGAACTCTACGAGCAGTACTTC. The encoded protein is CASVKLAELYEQYF.